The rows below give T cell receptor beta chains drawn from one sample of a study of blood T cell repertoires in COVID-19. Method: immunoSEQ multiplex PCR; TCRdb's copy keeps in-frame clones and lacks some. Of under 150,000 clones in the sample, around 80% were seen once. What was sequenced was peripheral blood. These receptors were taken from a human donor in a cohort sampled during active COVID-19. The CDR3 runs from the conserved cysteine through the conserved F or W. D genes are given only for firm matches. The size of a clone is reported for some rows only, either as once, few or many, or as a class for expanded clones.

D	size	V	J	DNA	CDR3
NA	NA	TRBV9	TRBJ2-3	TGTGCCAGCAGCGTAGCAGACGGGATCACAGATACGCAGTATTTT	CASSVADGITDTQYF
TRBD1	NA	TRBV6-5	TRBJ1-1	TGTGCCAGCGAACAGGGGGCGTTGAAGACTGAAGCTTTCTTT	CASEQGALKTEAFF
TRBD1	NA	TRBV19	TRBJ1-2	TGTGCCAGTCGTAGACAGGGGGGGAACTATGGCTACACCTTC	CASRRQGGNYGYTF
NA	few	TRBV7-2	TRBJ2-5	TGTGCCAGCACCCTTGAGATTTTGGAGACCCAGTACTTC	CASTLEILETQYF
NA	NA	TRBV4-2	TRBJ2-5	TGTGCCAGCAGCCAAGAGGGCAGGGGCCCATCTCGGGAGACCCAGTACTTC	CASSQEGRGPSRETQYF
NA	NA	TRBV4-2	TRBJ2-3	TGTGCCAGCAGCCAAGAGCGGGGTTTCGCAGATACGCAGTATTTT	CASSQERGFADTQYF
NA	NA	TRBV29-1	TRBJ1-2	TGCAGCGTTCGTGACAAGGTTGGCTATGGCTACACCTTC	CSVRDKVGYGYTF
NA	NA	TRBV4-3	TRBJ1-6	TGCGCCAGCAGCCAAGAAGCGCGGAGTAATTCACCCCTCCACTTT	CASSQEARSNSPLHF
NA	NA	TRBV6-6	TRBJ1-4	TGTGCCAGCAGTTACATTACCGGGACTATTAATGAAAAACTGTTTTTT	CASSYITGTINEKLFF
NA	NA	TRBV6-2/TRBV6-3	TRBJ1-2	TGTGCCAGCAGCCCCCGGGGGGGCAGTGGCTACACCTTC	CASSPRGGSGYTF
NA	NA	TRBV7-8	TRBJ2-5	TGTGCCAGCAGCCCACGGCGGGGGCTTCAAGAGACCCAGTACTTC	CASSPRRGLQETQYF
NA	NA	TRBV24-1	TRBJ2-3	TGTGCCACCAGTGTCCCCCCTGCGGAGAAGGGGTACACAGATACGCAGTATTTT	CATSVPPAEKGYTDTQYF
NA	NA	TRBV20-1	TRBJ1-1	TGCAGTGCTAACAAGAACACTGAAGCTTTCTTT	CSANKNTEAFF
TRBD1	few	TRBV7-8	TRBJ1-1	TGTGCCAGCAGCTCCTTGCGTGACAGGGGGGCTGAAGCTTTCTTT	CASSSLRDRGAEAFF
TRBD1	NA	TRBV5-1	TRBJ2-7	TGCGCCAGCAGCCCCCCGGACAGGGGCCCCTTTGAGCAGTACTTC	CASSPPDRGPFEQYF
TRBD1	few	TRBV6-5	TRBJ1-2	TGTGCCAGCAGCCCCGGACAGGTCTATGGCTACACCTTC	CASSPGQVYGYTF
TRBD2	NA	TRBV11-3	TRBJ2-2	TGTGCCAGCAGCTTTAAGCGGGGCCGGAACACCGGGGAGCTGTTTTTT	CASSFKRGRNTGELFF
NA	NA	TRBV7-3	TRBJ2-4	TGTGCCAGCAGCTCATCCGGAGCCAAAAACATTCAGTACTTC	CASSSSGAKNIQYF
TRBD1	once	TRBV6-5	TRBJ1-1	TGTGCCAGCAGTTACGAACAGGGGTGGACTGAAGCTTTCTTT	CASSYEQGWTEAFF
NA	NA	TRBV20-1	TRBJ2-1	TGCAGTGCTAGTGCGGGGACACCCTACAATGAGCAGTTCTTC	CSASAGTPYNEQFF
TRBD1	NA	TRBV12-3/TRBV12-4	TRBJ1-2	TGTGCCAGCAGTCGGGACAGGTTCTATGGCTACACCTTC	CASSRDRFYGYTF
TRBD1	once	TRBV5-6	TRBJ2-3	TGTGCCAGCAGCCCGTTGGGACAGTCCGGCACAGATACGCAGTATTTT	CASSPLGQSGTDTQYF
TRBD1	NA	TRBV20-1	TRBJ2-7	TGCAGTGCTAGTCCCGGGACAGGGGTCTACGAGCAGTACTTC	CSASPGTGVYEQYF
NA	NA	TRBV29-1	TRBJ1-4	TGCAGCGTTCGACAGAGCCTGGGGGAAAAACTGTTTTTT	CSVRQSLGEKLFF
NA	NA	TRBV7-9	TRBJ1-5	TGTGCCAGCAGCCAGGACACATATCAGCCCCAGCATTTT	CASSQDTYQPQHF
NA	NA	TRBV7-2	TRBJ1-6	TGTGCCAGCAGCCGGCCCGGGGAGCCTATTTCACCCCTCCACTTT	CASSRPGEPISPLHF
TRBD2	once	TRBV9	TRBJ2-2	TGTGCCAGCAGCGCCCCCCTAGCGGGGGGGAACACCGGGGAGCTGTTTTTT	CASSAPLAGGNTGELFF
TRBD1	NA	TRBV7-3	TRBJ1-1	TGTGCCAGCAGCCACGGGACAGGAACTGAAGCTTTCTTT	CASSHGTGTEAFF
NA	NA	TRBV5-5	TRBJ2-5	TGTGCCAGCAGCGGGACTTCGGTGGAGACCCAGTACTTC	CASSGTSVETQYF
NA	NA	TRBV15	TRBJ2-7	TGTGCCACCAGCAGGGTATTGGGCGTCCAAGACGAGCAGTACTTC	CATSRVLGVQDEQYF
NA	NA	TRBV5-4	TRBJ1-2	TGTGCCAGCAGCTTGGGACCGGACAGACAATATGGCTACACCTTC	CASSLGPDRQYGYTF
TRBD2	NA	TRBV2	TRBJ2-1	TGTGCCAGCAGTGAAGTAGCGGGGCTAGACAATGAGCAGTTCTTC	CASSEVAGLDNEQFF
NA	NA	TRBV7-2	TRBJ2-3	TGTGCCAGCAGCTTAGACCTAGTTGCAGATACGCAGTATTTT	CASSLDLVADTQYF
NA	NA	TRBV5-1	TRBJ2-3	TGCGCCAGCAGCTTGGGGCAGGGGCCGGGCACAGATACGCAGTATTTT	CASSLGQGPGTDTQYF
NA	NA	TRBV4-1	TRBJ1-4	TGCGCCAGCAGCCAAGGGACAGACCCCAGAGGTAAACTGTTTTTT	CASSQGTDPRGKLFF
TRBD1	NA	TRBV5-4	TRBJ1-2	TGTGCCAGCAGCTTGGCGGCAGGGGGCTATGGCTACACCTTC	CASSLAAGGYGYTF
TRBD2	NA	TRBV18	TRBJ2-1	TGTGCCAGCTCACCATTAGCGGGGGGCAACTCCTACAATGAGCAGTTCTTC	CASSPLAGGNSYNEQFF
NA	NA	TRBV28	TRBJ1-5	TGTGCCAGCAGTCAAGGGACAAGGGTTAATCAGCCCCAGCATTTT	CASSQGTRVNQPQHF
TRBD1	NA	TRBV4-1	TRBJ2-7	TGCGCCAGCCGAAATACCGGGACAGGGGACTACGAGCAGTACTTC	CASRNTGTGDYEQYF
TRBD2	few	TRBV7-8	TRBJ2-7	TGTGCCAGCAGCCCGGGGGCTAGCGGGGGGTTTTGGGAGCAGTACTTC	CASSPGASGGFWEQYF
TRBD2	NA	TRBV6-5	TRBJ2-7	TGTGCCAGCAGACCAGCGGGGGGCCAATACGAGCAGTACTTC	CASRPAGGQYEQYF
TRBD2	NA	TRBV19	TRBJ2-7	TGTGCCAGTACCCCTCGGGAGGATCTCTACGAGCAGTACTTC	CASTPREDLYEQYF
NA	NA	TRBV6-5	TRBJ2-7	TGTGCCAGCAGTTACTCGATTCAGGGAACCTACGAGCAGTACTTC	CASSYSIQGTYEQYF
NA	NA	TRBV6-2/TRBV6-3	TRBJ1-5	TGTGCCAGCAGTTACCGGGGGTATAGCAATCAGCCCCAGCATTTT	CASSYRGYSNQPQHF
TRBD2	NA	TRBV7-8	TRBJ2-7	TGTGCCAGCAGCCCAGCGGGAGTCAAGCAGTACTTC	CASSPAGVKQYF
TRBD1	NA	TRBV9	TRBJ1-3	TGTGCCAGCAGCCCCTCGACAGGGGGAATTGGAAACACCATATATTTT	CASSPSTGGIGNTIYF
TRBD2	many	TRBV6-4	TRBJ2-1	TGTGCCAGCAGTGAGGGGACTAGCGGGGGGGACAATGAGCAGTTCTTC	CASSEGTSGGDNEQFF
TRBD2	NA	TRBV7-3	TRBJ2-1	TGTGCCAGCAGCCTCGAGCGGGGAGCCTACAATGAGCAGTTCTTC	CASSLERGAYNEQFF
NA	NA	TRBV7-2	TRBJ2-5	TGTGCCAGCAGCCGGGGCGGAGGGGCCCAAGAGACCCAGTACTTC	CASSRGGGAQETQYF
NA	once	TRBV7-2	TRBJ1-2	TGTGCCAGCAGCTCGCACTTCAGGGTTGGTGGCTACACCTTC	CASSSHFRVGGYTF
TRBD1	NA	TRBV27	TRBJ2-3	TGTGCCAGCAGTTTCCGGGACAGGGATCCAGATACGCAGTATTTT	CASSFRDRDPDTQYF
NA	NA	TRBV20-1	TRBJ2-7	TGCAGTGCTAGTAATTGGCGGGACCGCGGGTCGTACGAGCAGTACTTC	CSASNWRDRGSYEQYF
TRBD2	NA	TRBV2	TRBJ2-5	TGTGCCAGCAGTGAAAGGAGGACTAGCGGCCAAGAGACCCAGTACTTC	CASSERRTSGQETQYF
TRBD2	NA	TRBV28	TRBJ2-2	TGTGCCAGCAGGAGTCCGAGTAGCGGGGGGGAGGAGCTGTTTTTT	CASRSPSSGGEELFF
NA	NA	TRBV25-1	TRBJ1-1	TGTGCCAGCAGTCCCACAGGGTTAGGCACTGAAGCTTTCTTT	CASSPTGLGTEAFF
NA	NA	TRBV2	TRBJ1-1	TGTGCCAGCAGAGTATACGGTAACACTGAAGCTTTCTTT	CASRVYGNTEAFF
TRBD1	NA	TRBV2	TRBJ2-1	TGTGCCAGCAGTGCACGACAGGGATACGGGAATGAGCAGTTCTTC	CASSARQGYGNEQFF